The 18 T cell receptor beta chains given below trace back to one sample, sequenced in a study of T-cell memory formation after mild COVID-19. TCRdb independently ran MiXCR on the 5' RACE reads; one entry per CDR3 protein. The table has about 100,000 distinct CDR3 sequences, approximately 12% seen once. The specimen was PBMCs or a T cell subset sorted from them (not recorded which). The receptors stem from a man aged 18-30 years who had mild COVID-19 (a few samples of this study predate the infection). Cell type and time point are not known.

The chain employs TRBV10-3 and TRBJ2-1, with D perhaps TRBD1 or TRBD2 (5 bases each). Germline V lookup: CDR1 ENHRY, CDR2 SYGVKD. V lost 0 bases and J 7 bases, leaving 7 bases between the germline ends. The CDR3 sequence is 13 residues long. DNA for the CDR3: TGTGCCATCAGTGAGTCTTGGGGGAATGAGCAGTTCTTC. Translating gives CAISESWGNEQFF.

This clonotype was picked up a small number of times. The rearrangement links TRBV12-3 or TRBV12-4 to TRBJ1-1; 8 nucleotides line up with TRBD1. J gave up 1 base and V 5 bases, and 6 bases lay outside the gene matches. There are 15 residues in the CDR3. In DNA form, the CDR3 reads TGTGCCAGCAGTCATTATGACAGGGGGAACACTGAAGCTTTCTTT. Amino acids: CASSHYDRGNTEAFF.

At least ten counts were recorded for this clonotype. This chain joins TRBV5-4 and TRBJ2-3; 8 bases fit TRBD1. CDR3 length equals 18 residues. CDR1 and CDR2 (germline): SGHNT, YYREEE (reference sequence). V was clipped by 0 bases and J by 5 bases; unmatched bases: 14. CDR3: CASSLGLQGARRRDTQYF. The CDR3 region has the DNA TGTGCCAGCAGCTTGGGACTCCAGGGGGCGAGGAGAAGAGATACGCAGTATTTT. The whole variable domain, remainder taken from reference TRBV5-4 and TRBJ2-3, is ETGVTQSPTHLIKTRGQQVTLRCSSQSGHNTVSWYQQALGQGPQFIFQYYREEENGRGNFPPRFSGLQFPNYSSELNVNALELDDSALYLCASSLGLQGARRRDTQYFGPGTRLTVL.

This clonotype has at least ten counts. CDR3 DNA sequence: TGTGCCAGCAGCGCGACAAGAACTAACGCCTACGAGCAGTACGTC. It yields the protein CASSATRTNAYEQYV. The genes are TRBV21-1 and TRBJ2-7. TRBV21-1 is tagged as a pseudogene. There are 15 residues in the CDR3.

This clonotype has more than one count but fewer than ten. The chain carries TRBV6-5 and TRBJ2-7, with D hard to call. Trimming removed 6 bases at V and 1 base at J, with 28 bases between. This CDR3 is built from 19 residues. Germline CDR1 MNHEY, CDR2 SVGAGI. The CDR3 sequence is CASSLNWPTETLGSYEQYF. CDR3 bases: TGTGCCAGCAGCCTCAACTGGCCCACGGAGACTTTAGGGTCCTACGAGCAGTACTTC.

The chain couples TRBV12-3 or TRBV12-4 to TRBJ1-1; 8 bases match TRBD1. The CDR3 consists of 14 residues. Trimming took 6 bases from V and 1 from J; bases not matched to a gene: 4. The CDR3 loop reads CASRAGQGNTEAFF. The CDR3 region has the DNA TGTGCCAGCAGGGCTGGACAGGGGAACACTGAAGCTTTCTTT.

The rearrangement uses TRBV19 and TRBJ1-6; D is ambiguous. This CDR3 is 13 amino acids long. V was clipped by 6 bases and J by 6 bases, with 9 bases between them. Germline values: CDR1 LNHDA, CDR2 SQIVND (reference sequence). CDR3 protein: CASSPGPNSPLHF. The CDR3 DNA reads as TGTGCCAGTAGCCCGGGCCCTAATTCACCCCTCCACTTT.

This clonotype was counted between two and nine times. The V gene is TRBV11-2, the J gene TRBJ2-3; tentative D call: TRBD2 (5 bases). The CDR3 has 15 residues. Per the germline V gene, CDR1 is SGHAT and CDR2 is FQNNGV. Trimming took 1 base from V and 2 from J, leaving 10 bases between them. As DNA, the CDR3 is TGTGCCAGCAGCTTAGGGACTTTGGACACAGATACGCAGTATTTT. Translation: CASSLGTLDTDTQYF.

This clonotype came up many times. This sequence joins TRBV7-9 and TRBJ2-7; D perhaps matches TRBD1 (6 bases). CDR3 length equals 14 residues. The ends were cut back, 7 bases at V and 0 bases at J, with 13 bases in the middle. The V gene's germline CDR1 is SEHNR and CDR2 FQNEAQ (reference sequence). The CDR3 loop reads CASTPTGFSYEQYF. CDR3 nucleotides: TGTGCCAGCACCCCGACAGGATTCTCCTACGAGCAGTACTTC.

The chain employs TRBV5-5 and TRBJ2-3, with TRBD1 identical over 9 bases. CDR1 SGHKS and CDR2 YYEKEE come from the germline V gene (reference sequence). Germline trimming cut 3 bases from V and 4 bases from J; bases unmatched to any gene: 6. The CDR3 sequence is 15 residues long. The CDR3 DNA reads TGTGCCAGCAGCTGGGGGACAGGGCTAGCAGATACGCAGTATTTT. Encoded protein: CASSWGTGLADTQYF.

This clonotype was detected only once. The rearrangement links TRBV4-3 to TRBJ1-2; 9 bases agree with TRBD1. This CDR3 region has 17 residues. J lost 4 bases, V lost 0 bases, and 9 bases had no gene match. The V gene's germline CDR1 is LGHNA and CDR2 YSLEER. The CDR3 coding sequence is TGCGCCAGCAGCCAAGATCCACCATCGGGACAGGGCTATGGCTACACCTTC. Translated, it gives CASSQDPPSGQGYGYTF.

The rearrangement links TRBV9 to TRBJ2-5, with 9 bases identical to TRBD2. The CDR3 has 17 residues. Trimming removed 0 bases from V and 3 bases from J; junction bases left unmatched: 9. CDR1 and CDR2 from the germline V gene are SGDLS and YYNGEE. CDR3 loop: CASSVGPAGGLEETQYF. The CDR3 nucleotides are TGTGCCAGCAGCGTAGGTCCCGCGGGGGGGCTTGAAGAGACCCAGTACTTC.

The rearrangement uses TRBV7-8 and TRBJ1-1; D is unclear. CDR1 is SGHVS and CDR2 is FQNEAQ in the germline V gene. V was cut by 5 bases and J by 0 bases, with 16 bases left in between. The CDR3 runs to 16 residues. CDR3 region: CASSPMMAGVNTEAFF. CDR3 bases: TGTGCCAGCAGCCCGATGATGGCTGGGGTGAACACTGAAGCTTTCTTT.

This clonotype was seen only a few times. The chain has TRBV4-1 and TRBJ2-7; D is unclear. Trimming took off 1 base at V and 2 bases at J, with 15 bases between the two ends. Germline V gene data show CDR1 as MGHRA and CDR2 as YSYEKL. CDR3 length equals 16 residues. CDR3 bases: TGCGCCAGCAGCCAAGTCGTCCAGAATACTGCCTACGAGCAGTACTTC. Its protein product is CASSQVVQNTAYEQYF.

In this sample, this clonotype turned up a few times. The CDR3, as DNA: TGTGCCAGCAGCTACTGGGACAGGGGTAGCGAGACCCAGTACTTC. It codes for CASSYWDRGSETQYF. The rearrangement links TRBV7-2 to TRBJ2-5, with 10 bases lining up with TRBD1. Germline V gene lookup returns CDR1 SGHTA and CDR2 FQGNSA. The CDR3 extends over 15 amino acids. Trimming at V came to 4 bases and at J to 5 bases, leaving 7 bases not matched to a gene.

Comments on this clonotype: At one boundary the junction diverges from the germline segment, which might be a read error. The gene calls are TRBV6-5 and TRBJ1-2; a weak D match, TRBD1 (5 bases). Germline V gives CDR1 MNHEY, CDR2 SVGAGI. The CDR3 has 16 residues. The CDR3 DNA reads as TGTGCCACGCTCCCCGGGAGCCCGTCGGGGCACTATAGCTACACCTTC. Translated: CATLPGSPSGHYSYTF.

This clonotype was found a few times. The rearrangement links TRBV7-9 to TRBJ1-1; a possible D gene is TRBD1 (5 bases). The ends were cut back, 6 bases at V and 10 bases at J, with 27 bases in the middle. CDR1 SEHNR and CDR2 FQNEAQ come from the germline V gene (reference sequence). CDR3 length: 16 amino acids. CDR3 DNA: TGTGCCAGCAGGCATTCGTATAGGGACGCGGCCCTTGGAGCTTTCTTT. It yields the protein CASRHSYRDAALGAFF.

This clonotype was detected only a few times. The rearrangement uses TRBV30 and TRBJ2-2; D call uncertain. CDR1 is GTSNPN and CDR2 is SVGIG in the germline V gene (reference sequence). The CDR3 runs to 14 residues. Trimming took off 1 base at V and 1 base at J, with 7 bases between the two ends. The CDR3 here is CAWSEELNTGELFF. Here the CDR3 DNA reads TGTGCCTGGAGTGAAGAGTTGAACACCGGGGAGCTGTTTTTT.